Below, 10 T cell receptor beta chains from the same sample are listed, as sequenced in a study of identical twins (dated by TCRdb to 2015 to 2016). Library preparation was by 5' RACE. Sequenced on an Illumina HiSeq 2000. TCRdb took the public reads, trimmed them with fastp at Q25, ran MiXCR for clone calling and kept in-frame beta chains. Rows with a matching CDR3 protein are joined into one entry that keeps the most common DNA and genes. The sample table contains about 1.7 million distinct CDR3 sequences; only one count was recorded for about 31% of them. The ten largest make up more than 0.25% of the sample. The sample comprised cord blood. The receptors originated from a newborn girl in good health.

This clonotype has a handful of counts. The gene calls are TRBV28 and TRBJ1-5, with D uncertain. Germline-derived CDR1 and CDR2 are MDHEN and SYDVKM. The CDR3 length is 13 residues. V dropped 8 bases and J dropped 3 bases, with 11 bases sitting between them. The CDR3 protein is CASHPAPNQPQHF. In DNA form, the CDR3 reads TGTGCCAGCCACCCCGCGCCCAATCAGCCCCAGCATTTT.

The table lists this clonotype with a few counts. The chain carries TRBV7-2 and TRBJ2-7; D possibly corresponds to TRBD1 (6 bases). Trimming took off 5 bases at V and 1 base at J, with 24 bases between the two ends. Germline V gene sequence: CDR1 SGHTA, CDR2 FQGNSA. The CDR3 contains 18 residues. The CDR3 loop is CASSPFISPGQSSYEQYF. In DNA form, the CDR3 reads TGTGCCAGCAGCCCGTTCATATCCCCCGGACAGAGTTCCTACGAGCAGTACTTC.

The table lists this clonotype with a few counts. Mismatch with germline at one junction end may stem from a read error. This chain connects TRBV2 to TRBJ2-5, with unresolved D. Per the germline V gene, CDR1 is SNHLY and CDR2 is FYNNEI. The CDR3 covers 10 residues. CDR3 sequence: CDSSLETQYF. The CDR3 DNA follows: TGTGACAGCAGTTTGGAGACCCAGTACTTC.

V and J are TRBV20-1 and TRBJ2-1, with 9 bases aligning to TRBD2. The V gene end was trimmed by 6 bases and the J gene end by 0 bases; junction bases not matched to a gene: 12. CDR3 length: 17 residues. The germline V gene has CDR1 DFQATT and CDR2 SNEGSKA (reference sequence). The DNA of the CDR3 is TGCAGTGCGTCCGGGACTAGCCTTCTGAGCTCCTACAATGAGCAGTTCTTC. It specifies CSASGTSLLSSYNEQFF.

In this sample, this clonotype turned up a few times. The chain's CDR3 is CASSFRWASRQETQYF. Here the CDR3 DNA reads TGCGCCAGCAGTTTCCGTTGGGCTAGCAGGCAAGAGACCCAGTACTTC. V gene TRBV4-1 combines with J gene TRBJ2-5; a weak D match, TRBD2 (5 bases). Per germline, CDR1 MGHRA and CDR2 YSYEKL. Trimming removed 6 bases at V and 2 bases at J, with 19 bases between. CDR3 length: 16 residues.

There are a few counts of this clonotype. The gene calls are TRBV9 and TRBJ2-5, with D unresolved. The germline CDR1 and CDR2 sequences are SGDLS and YYNGEE. Trimming removed 0 bases at V and 5 bases at J, with 5 bases between. The CDR3 is made up of 12 amino acids. In nucleotides, the CDR3 is TGTGCCAGCAGCGTAGAATCGGAGACCCAGTACTTC. Translation: CASSVESETQYF.

V usage is TRBV2 and J usage is TRBJ2-5; D is uncertain. The V end lost 6 bases, the J end lost 5 bases, and 13 bases lay between the germline ends. The germline gives CDR1 SNHLY, CDR2 FYNNEI. The CDR3 has 13 residues. CDR3: CASSDSFRETQYF. The DNA of the CDR3 is TGTGCCAGCAGCGACTCATTTAGGGAGACCCAGTACTTC.

This clonotype has ten or more counts. This chain links TRBV29-1 with TRBJ2-4; TRBD2 aligns across 12 bases. Germline assignment: CDR1 SQVTM and CDR2 ANQGSEA. CDR3 length: 18 amino acids. V lost 0 bases and J lost 1; bases outside the gene matches: 7. In nucleotides, the CDR3 is TGCAGCGTTGAAGATCGGCGGACTAGCGGGATTGCCAAAAACATTCAGTACTTC. Its protein is CSVEDRRTSGIAKNIQYF.

This clonotype has just a few counts. The chain employs TRBV20-1 and TRBJ1-6; TRBD1 might be the D (5 bases). The CDR3 consists of 16 residues. V lost 1 base and J lost 7, with 17 bases in between. The V gene's germline CDR1 is DFQATT and CDR2 SNEGSKA (reference sequence). The CDR3 DNA reads as TGCAGTGCTAGAGTACAACCAGGGTTAGGGAATTCACCCCTCCACTTT. This gives the protein CSARVQPGLGNSPLHF.

Comment on this clonotype: A read error is possible here, since a much larger clone lies one base away. The chain combines TRBV27 with TRBJ2-3; the D gene is possibly TRBD2 (6 bases). Trimming shortened V by 11 bases and J by 4 bases, and 25 bases separated the two germline ends. The germline V gene encodes CDR1 MNHEY and CDR2 SMNVEV (reference sequence). The CDR3 totals 16 residues. The DNA for the CDR3 is TGTGCCGGCACGAGACTAGGCGAGGGGTCGGCAGATACGCAGTATTTT. Translation gives CAGTRLGEGSADTQYF.